The clone carrying this T cell receptor beta chain was observed many times. TCRdb used MiXCR to reprocess the RT-PCR reads, holding one entry per CDR3 protein. The sample lists about 620,000 distinct CDR3 sequences, around 10% seen once, with approximately 10% in the top ten. Germline V gene lookup returns CDR1 SEHNR and CDR2 FQNEAQ (reference sequence). The CDR3 sequence is 14 residues long. Trimming stripped 8 bases from V and 4 bases from J, with 16 bases between. This sample stems from a study of response to subunit inactivated influenza vaccine. These data were also filed under a second study, of T cells expressing NK-cell markers. That study reports: Generation of TCR beta cDNA was performed by 5'RACE template switching incorporating UMIs. Dominant NKG2C+ clonotypes in five or six donors made up roughly 1.0-7.0% of CD8+ T cells.

This sequence was found in a man aged 45-60 years who received an inactivated influenza vaccine. The material was PBMCs from blood, obtained on the day of vaccination. The V and J genes are TRBV7-9 and TRBJ2-3; weak D call: TRBD1 (6 bases). The CDR3 sequence: CASPPRGIADTQYF. CDR3 bases: TGTGCCAGCCCCCCCAGGGGTATCGCAGATACGCAGTATTTT.